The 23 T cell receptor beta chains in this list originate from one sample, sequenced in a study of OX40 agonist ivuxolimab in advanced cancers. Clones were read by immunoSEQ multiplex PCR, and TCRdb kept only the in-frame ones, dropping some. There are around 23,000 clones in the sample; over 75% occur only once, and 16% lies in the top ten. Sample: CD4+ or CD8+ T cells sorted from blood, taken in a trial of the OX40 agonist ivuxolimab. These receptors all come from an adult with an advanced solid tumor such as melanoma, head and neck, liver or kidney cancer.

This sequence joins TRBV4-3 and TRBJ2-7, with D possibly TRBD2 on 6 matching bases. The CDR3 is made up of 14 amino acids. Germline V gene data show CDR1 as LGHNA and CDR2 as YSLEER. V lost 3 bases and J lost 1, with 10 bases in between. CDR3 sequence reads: CASSQGLQSYEQYF. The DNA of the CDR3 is TGCGCCAGCAGCCAGGGACTCCAATCCTACGAGCAGTACTTC.

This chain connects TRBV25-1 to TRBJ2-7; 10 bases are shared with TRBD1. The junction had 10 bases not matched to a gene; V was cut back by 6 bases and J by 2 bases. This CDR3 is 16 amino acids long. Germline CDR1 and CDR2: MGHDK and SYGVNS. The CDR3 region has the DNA TGTGCCAGCAGGAGAGACAGGGGGCGCACCACCTACGAGCAGTACTTC. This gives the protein CASRRDRGRTTYEQYF.

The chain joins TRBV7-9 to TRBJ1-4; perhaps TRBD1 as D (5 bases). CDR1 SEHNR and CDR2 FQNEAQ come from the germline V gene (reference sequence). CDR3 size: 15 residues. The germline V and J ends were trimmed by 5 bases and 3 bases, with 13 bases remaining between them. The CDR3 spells CASSEAGSPNEKLFF. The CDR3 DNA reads TGTGCCAGCAGCGAAGCAGGGTCTCCTAATGAAAAACTGTTTTTT.

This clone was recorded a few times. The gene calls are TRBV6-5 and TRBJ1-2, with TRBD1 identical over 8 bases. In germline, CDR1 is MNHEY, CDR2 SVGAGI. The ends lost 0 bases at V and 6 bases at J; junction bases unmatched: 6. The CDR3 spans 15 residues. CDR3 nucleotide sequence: TGTGCCAGCAGTTACTCGATGACAGGGGATGATGGCTACACCTTC. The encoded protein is CASSYSMTGDDGYTF.

The CDR3 DNA reads as TGTGCCAGCAGCCAACCTCACTTAGTACCCACCGGGGAGCTGTTTTTT. Protein sequence: CASSQPHLVPTGELFF. The chain combines TRBV5-7 with TRBJ2-2; unclear D gene. TRBV5-7 is recorded as an ORF, its role being uncertain. The length of the CDR3 is 16 residues. The V gene lost 4 bases and the J gene lost 4 bases, with 17 bases spanning the gap.

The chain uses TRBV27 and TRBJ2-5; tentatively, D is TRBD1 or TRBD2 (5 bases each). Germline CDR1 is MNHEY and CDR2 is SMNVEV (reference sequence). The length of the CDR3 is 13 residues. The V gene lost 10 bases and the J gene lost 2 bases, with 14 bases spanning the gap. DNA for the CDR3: TGTGCCACTGCGACGGGACGGCAAGAGACCCAGTACTTC. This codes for CATATGRQETQYF.

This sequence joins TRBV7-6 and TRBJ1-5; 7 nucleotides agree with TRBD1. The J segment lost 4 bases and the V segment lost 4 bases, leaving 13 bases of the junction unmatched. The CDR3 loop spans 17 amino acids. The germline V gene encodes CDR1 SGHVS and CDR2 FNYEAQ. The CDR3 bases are TGTGCCAGCAGCTCGTATCCCCCCGAGACAGGGAATCAGCCCCAGCATTTT. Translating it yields CASSSYPPETGNQPQHF.

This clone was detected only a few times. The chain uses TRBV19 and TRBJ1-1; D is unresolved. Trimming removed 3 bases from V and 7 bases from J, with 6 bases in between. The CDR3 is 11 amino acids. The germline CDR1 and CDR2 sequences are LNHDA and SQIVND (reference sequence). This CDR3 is CASSIADEAFF. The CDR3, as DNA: TGTGCCAGTAGTATCGCCGATGAAGCTTTCTTT. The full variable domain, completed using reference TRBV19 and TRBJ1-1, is DGGITQSPKYLFRKEGQNVTLSCEQNLNHDAMYWYRQDPGQGLRLIYYSQIVNDFQKGDIAEGYSVSREKKESFPLTVTSAQKNPTAFYLCASSIADEAFFGQGTRLTVV.

The CDR3 DNA is TGCGCCAGCAGCCGGGCGACACCGGGGGAGGGAAACACCATATATTTT. Residues: CASSRATPGEGNTIYF. The chain uses TRBV4-1 and TRBJ1-3; maybe TRBD1 (5 bases). The CDR3 extends over 16 amino acids. V lost 4 bases to trimming and J lost 4 bases, with 17 bases between them. Germline CDR1 is MGHRA and CDR2 is YSYEKL.

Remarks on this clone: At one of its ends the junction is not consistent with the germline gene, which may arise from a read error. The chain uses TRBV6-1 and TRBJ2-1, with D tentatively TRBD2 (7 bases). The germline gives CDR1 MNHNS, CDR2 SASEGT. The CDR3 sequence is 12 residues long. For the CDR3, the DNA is TGCGCCAGCAGCACCGGGGGGCATGAGCAGTTCTTC. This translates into CASSTGGHEQFF.

In nucleotides, the CDR3 is TGTGCCTGGAGTTTTGTGGACTTATCTGGAAACACCATATATTTT. Translation gives CAWSFVDLSGNTIYF. V usage is TRBV30 and J usage is TRBJ1-3; D remains unclear. This CDR3 spans 15 amino acids. Per the germline V gene, CDR1 is GTSNPN and CDR2 is SVGIG (reference sequence). V lost 2 bases and J lost 1, with 12 bases in between.

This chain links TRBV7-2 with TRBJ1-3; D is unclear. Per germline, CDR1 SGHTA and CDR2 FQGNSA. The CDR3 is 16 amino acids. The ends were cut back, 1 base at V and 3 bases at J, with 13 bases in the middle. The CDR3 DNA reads TGTGCCAGCAGCTTAGAGTCCGGGGTTAGTGGAAACACCATATATTTT. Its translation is CASSLESGVSGNTIYF.

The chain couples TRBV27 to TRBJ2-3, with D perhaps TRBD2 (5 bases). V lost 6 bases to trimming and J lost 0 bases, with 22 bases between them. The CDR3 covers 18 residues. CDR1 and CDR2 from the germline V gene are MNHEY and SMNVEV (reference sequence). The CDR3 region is CASRSRQIPGSSTDTQYF. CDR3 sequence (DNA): TGTGCCAGCAGGTCCCGCCAAATACCGGGGTCTAGCACAGATACGCAGTATTTT.

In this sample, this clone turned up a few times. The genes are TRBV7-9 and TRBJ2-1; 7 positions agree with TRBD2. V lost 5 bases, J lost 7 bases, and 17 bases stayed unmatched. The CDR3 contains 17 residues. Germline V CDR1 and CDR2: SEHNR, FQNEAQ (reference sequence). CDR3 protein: CASSPGGLEFPRNEQFF. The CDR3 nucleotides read TGTGCCAGCAGCCCGGGGGGATTGGAGTTCCCGAGAAATGAGCAGTTCTTC.

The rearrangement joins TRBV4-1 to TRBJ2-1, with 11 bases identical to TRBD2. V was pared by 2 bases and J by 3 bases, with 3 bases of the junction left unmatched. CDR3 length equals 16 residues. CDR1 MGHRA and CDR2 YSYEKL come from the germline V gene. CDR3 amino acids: CASSQTSGGYYNEQFF. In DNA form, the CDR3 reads TGCGCCAGCAGCCAAACTAGCGGGGGCTACTACAATGAGCAGTTCTTC.

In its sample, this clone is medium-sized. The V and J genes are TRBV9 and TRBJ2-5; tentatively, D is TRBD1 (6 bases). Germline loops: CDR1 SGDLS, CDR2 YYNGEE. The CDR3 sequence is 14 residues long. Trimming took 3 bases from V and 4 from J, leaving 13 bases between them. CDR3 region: CASSEGHELETQYF. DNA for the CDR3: TGTGCCAGCAGCGAGGGACACGAGCTAGAGACCCAGTACTTC.

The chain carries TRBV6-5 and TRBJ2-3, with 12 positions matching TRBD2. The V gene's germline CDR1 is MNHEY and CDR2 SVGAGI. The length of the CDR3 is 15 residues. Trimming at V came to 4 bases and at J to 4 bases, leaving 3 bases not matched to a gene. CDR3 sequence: CASSSWTSGADTQYF. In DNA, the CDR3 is TGTGCCAGCAGTTCGTGGACTAGCGGGGCAGATACGCAGTATTTT.

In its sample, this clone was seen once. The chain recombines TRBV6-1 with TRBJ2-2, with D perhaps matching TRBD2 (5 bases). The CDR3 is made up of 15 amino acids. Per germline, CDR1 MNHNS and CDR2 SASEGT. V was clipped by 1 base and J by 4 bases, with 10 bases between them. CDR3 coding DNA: TGTGCCAGCAGTGAAGATCTAGGGAGCACCGGGGAGCTGTTTTTT. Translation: CASSEDLGSTGELFF.

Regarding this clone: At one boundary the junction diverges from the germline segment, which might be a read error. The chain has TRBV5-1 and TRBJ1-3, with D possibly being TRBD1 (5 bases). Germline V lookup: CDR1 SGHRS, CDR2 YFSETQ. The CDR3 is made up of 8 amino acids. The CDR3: CATPGGSF. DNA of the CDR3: TGCGCCACCCCTGGGGGAAGCTTT.

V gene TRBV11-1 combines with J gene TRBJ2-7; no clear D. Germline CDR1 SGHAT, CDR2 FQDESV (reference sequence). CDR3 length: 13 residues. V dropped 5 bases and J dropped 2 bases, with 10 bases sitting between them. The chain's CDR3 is CASSHRTAYEQYF. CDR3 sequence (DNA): TGTGCCAGCAGCCATCGTACCGCCTACGAGCAGTACTTC.

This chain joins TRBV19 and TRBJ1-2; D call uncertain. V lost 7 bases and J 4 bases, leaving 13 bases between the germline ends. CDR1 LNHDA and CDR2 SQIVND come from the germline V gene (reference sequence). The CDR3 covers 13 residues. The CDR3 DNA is TGTGCCAGTAACCAGGATTTCGGCTATGGCTACACCTTC. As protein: CASNQDFGYGYTF.

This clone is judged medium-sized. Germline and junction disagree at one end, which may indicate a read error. Here the CDR3 reads CASSPQMTGISGANVLTF. The CDR3 region has the DNA TGTGCCAGCAGCCCTCAGATGACAGGTATCTCTGGAGCCAACGTCCTGACTTTC. The chain joins TRBV13 to TRBJ2-6, with D maybe TRBD1 (6 bases). CDR3 length: 18 residues. Germline CDR1 reads PRHDT; CDR2 reads FYEKMQ (reference sequence).

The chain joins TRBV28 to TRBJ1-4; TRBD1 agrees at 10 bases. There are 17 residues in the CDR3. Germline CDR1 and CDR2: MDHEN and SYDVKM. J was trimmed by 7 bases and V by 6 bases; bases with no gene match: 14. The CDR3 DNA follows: TGTGCCAGCAGGTCCGGGACAGGGGACATAGGCGGTGAAAAACTGTTTTTT. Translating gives CASRSGTGDIGGEKLFF.